The 27 T cell receptor beta chains below were found in one sample sequenced in a study of blood T cell repertoires in COVID-19. Assay used: immunoSEQ multiplex PCR; TCRdb lists only in-frame clones, some missing. The sample records roughly 200,000 clones, roughly 84% being singletons. The sample was peripheral blood. The receptor set was obtained from a man aged 40-55 years with acute or convalescent COVID-19.

This rearrangement joins TRBV6-5 to TRBJ2-7; D is possibly TRBD2 (6 bases). V was trimmed by 6 bases and J by 5 bases, leaving 20 bases between them. This CDR3 comprises 15 residues. From germline, CDR1 is MNHEY and CDR2 SVGAGI. The CDR3 nucleotides read TGTGCCAGCAGCCGGGGAGGTATGGATTGGGACGAGCAGTACTTC. This encodes CASSRGGMDWDEQYF.

This chain joins TRBV4-1 and TRBJ1-3, with D perhaps matching TRBD1 (6 bases). The CDR3 sequence is 21 residues long. Germline loops: CDR1 MGHRA, CDR2 YSYEKL. Trimming pared 3 bases from V and 0 bases from J, leaving 27 bases between. The CDR3 spells CASSHPRGQTRPSDSGNTIYF. The CDR3 DNA follows: TGCGCCAGCAGCCACCCCCGTGGACAGACCAGGCCCTCTGACTCTGGAAACACCATATATTTT.

The DNA for the CDR3 is TGTGCCAGCAGTCTAGGACCCCAGGGGGCGGGCACCGGGGAGCTGTTTTTT. This sequence encodes CASSLGPQGAGTGELFF. The chain carries TRBV2 and TRBJ2-2; TRBD1 agrees at 8 bases. CDR1 is SNHLY, CDR2 FYNNEI, per germline. The CDR3 spans 17 residues. The ends lost 5 bases at V and 4 bases at J; junction bases unmatched: 12.

V usage is TRBV18 and J usage is TRBJ2-3; D is unresolved. Germline V gene data show CDR1 as KGHSH and CDR2 as LQKENI. V was pared by 3 bases and J by 2 bases, with 3 bases between. The CDR3 consists of 12 residues. In DNA, the CDR3 is TGTGCCAGCTCACCGTACACAGATACGCAGTATTTT. As protein: CASSPYTDTQYF.

This chain connects TRBV19 to TRBJ2-6, with D maybe TRBD1 (5 bases). Trimming stripped 9 bases from V and 2 bases from J, with 20 bases between. The CDR3 is 17 residues long. Germline lookup yields CDR1 LNHDA and CDR2 SQIVND (reference sequence). This chain's CDR3 is CASLGQGGTPGANVLTF. The CDR3 bases are TGTGCCAGCTTGGGGCAGGGCGGAACCCCTGGGGCCAACGTCCTGACTTTC.

J is TRBJ2-6 and V is TRBV6-6; TRBD2 might be the D (5 bases). V was pared by 5 bases and J by 4 bases, with 21 bases between. Germline assignment: CDR1 MNHNY and CDR2 SVGAGI (reference sequence). The CDR3 has 18 amino acids. Here the CDR3 reads CASSPQNPTRAGANVLTF. The CDR3 nucleotides are TGTGCCAGCAGTCCTCAAAATCCGACGCGGGCAGGGGCCAACGTCCTGACTTTC.

This rearrangement joins TRBV7-2 to TRBJ2-2; 11 positions agree with TRBD2. V gave up 2 bases and J gave up 6 bases; unmatched junction bases: 11. This CDR3 contains 18 residues. Germline V gives CDR1 SGHTA, CDR2 FQGNSA. The CDR3 loop is CASSLRTSGLDNPGELFF. The CDR3 DNA follows: TGTGCCAGCAGCTTAAGGACTAGCGGGTTGGACAACCCCGGGGAGCTGTTTTTT.

V is TRBV4-3 and J is TRBJ2-5, with D perhaps TRBD2 (6 bases). Trimming took 1 base from V and 2 from J, leaving 8 bases between them. Germline CDR1 reads LGHNA; CDR2 reads YSLEER. The CDR3 is 14 amino acids. CDR3 in amino acids: CASSQGTNQETQYF. CDR3 nucleotides: TGCGCCAGCAGCCAAGGGACTAATCAAGAGACCCAGTACTTC.

The chain employs TRBV28 and TRBJ2-1, with 11 bases lining up with TRBD2. V trimming: 6 bases; J trimming: 4 bases; junction bases outside the gene matches: 2. The CDR3 is 14 amino acids. Germline V gene sequence: CDR1 MDHEN, CDR2 SYDVKM. The DNA of the CDR3 is TGTGCCAGCAGCCGGACTAGCGGGTACAATGAGCAGTTCTTC. It specifies CASSRTSGYNEQFF.

The chain joins TRBV12-3 or TRBV12-4 to TRBJ1-2, with D tentatively TRBD1 (5 bases). The CDR3 is 13 amino acids. Deletions cut 4 bases from V and 2 bases from J, with 8 bases between. In nucleotides, the CDR3 is TGTGCCAGCAGTTGGGGGGGAAACTATGGCTACACCTTC. Translating gives CASSWGGNYGYTF.

This chain links TRBV6-1 with TRBJ2-7; 9 bases are shared with TRBD2. Germline V gene sequence: CDR1 MNHNS, CDR2 SASEGT. CDR3 length equals 14 residues. V gave up 7 bases and J gave up 4 bases; unmatched junction bases: 8. The CDR3 here is CASMAASGAYEQYF. DNA of the CDR3: TGTGCCAGCATGGCGGCTAGCGGGGCGTACGAGCAGTACTTC.

A remark on this clone: This sample also contains other DNA sequences that code for the same CDR3. V usage is TRBV7-9 and J usage is TRBJ1-2; D remains ambiguous. CDR1 SEHNR and CDR2 FQNEAQ come from the germline V gene (reference sequence). The CDR3 sequence is 14 residues long. The ends were cut back, 1 base at V and 2 bases at J, with 8 bases in the middle. The CDR3 DNA follows: TGTGCCAGCAGCTTAGGGACGGGGAACTATGGCTACACCTTC. Its translation: CASSLGTGNYGYTF. Drawing the rest from reference TRBV7-9 and TRBJ1-2, the complete variable domain is DTGVSQNPRHKITKRGQNVTFRCDPISEHNRLYWYRQTLGQGPEFLTYFQNEAQLEKSRLLSDRFSAERPKGSFSTLEIQRTEQGDSAMYLCASSLGTGNYGYTFGSGTRLTVV.

The chain carries TRBV10-3 and TRBJ2-7; D remains ambiguous. The CDR3 is 14 residues long. Germline V gene lookup returns CDR1 ENHRY and CDR2 SYGVKD. Trimming cost V 4 bases and J 0 bases, with 10 bases left between them. The CDR3 loop reads CAISASADSYEQYF. Written as DNA, the CDR3 is TGTGCCATCAGTGCAAGCGCTGACTCCTACGAGCAGTACTTC.

The chain combines TRBV11-2 with TRBJ2-2; TRBD2 aligns across 9 bases. The germline CDR1 and CDR2 sequences are SGHAT and FQNNGV. This CDR3 has 16 residues. Trimming took 4 bases from V and 3 from J; bases not matched to a gene: 6. CDR3 nucleotides: TGTGCCAGCAGCTCTTCTAGCGGGGTGGACACCGGGGAGCTGTTTTTT. Amino acids: CASSSSSGVDTGELFF.

V is TRBV19 and J is TRBJ2-3, with 8 bases lining up with TRBD1. The V and J ends lost 1 base and 4 bases, in that order; junction bases with no gene match: 4. CDR1 and CDR2 (germline): LNHDA, SQIVND (reference sequence). The CDR3 loop spans 15 amino acids. CDR3 sequence: CASSIGNRGSDTQYF. The CDR3 bases are TGTGCCAGTAGTATAGGAAACAGGGGGTCAGATACGCAGTATTTT.

This clone has just a few counts. The rearrangement links TRBV6-5 to TRBJ1-2, with 8 positions matching TRBD1. Germline-derived CDR1 and CDR2 are MNHEY and SVGAGI. CDR3 length equals 16 residues. The V and J ends lost 2 bases and 8 bases, in that order; junction bases with no gene match: 13. For the CDR3, the DNA is TGTGCCAGCAGTTACAACAGGGGGAGGTTGAAGAACGGCTACACCTTC. This gives the protein CASSYNRGRLKNGYTF.

In DNA, the CDR3 is TGTGCCAGCAGCTTGACCCAGGGGACAGGGTCCTTTTCCCTCGAAAAACTGTTTTTT. It encodes CASSLTQGTGSFSLEKLFF. The V call is TRBV5-4, the J call TRBJ1-4, with 9 bases aligning to TRBD1. The CDR3 loop spans 19 amino acids. V was pared by 1 base and J by 8 bases, with 18 bases of the junction left unmatched. Germline loops: CDR1 SGHNT, CDR2 YYREEE (reference sequence).

This chain joins TRBV19 and TRBJ2-1; 7 bases align to TRBD2. Germline V gives CDR1 LNHDA, CDR2 SQIVND (reference sequence). This CDR3 is 18 amino acids long. Losses at the gene ends were 1 base for V and 0 bases for J; bases not matched to a gene: 9. In DNA form, the CDR3 reads TGTGCCAGTAGTATAGTTAGGCTAGCGGCAAGCTCCTACAATGAGCAGTTCTTC. This gives the protein CASSIVRLAASSYNEQFF.

The gene calls are TRBV19 and TRBJ2-1, with D perhaps TRBD2 (6 bases). V was trimmed by 7 bases and J by 8 bases, leaving 18 bases between them. Germline lookup yields CDR1 LNHDA and CDR2 SQIVND (reference sequence). The CDR3 totals 14 residues. The CDR3 is CASTPWEDLDEQFF. In nucleotides, the CDR3 is TGTGCCAGTACCCCTTGGGAGGATTTGGATGAGCAGTTCTTC.

In this sample, this clone turned up many times. Other DNA sequences in the same sample also yield this CDR3. The J gene is TRBJ2-4, the V gene TRBV11-2; 14 bases match TRBD2. CDR3 length: 15 residues. V trimming: 3 bases; J trimming: 7 bases; junction bases outside the gene matches: 2. In germline, CDR1 is SGHAT, CDR2 FQNNGV. The CDR3 reads CASSLGLAGVNIQYF. Written as DNA, the CDR3 is TGTGCCAGCAGCTTGGGACTAGCGGGAGTGAACATTCAGTACTTC.

This clone was detected only once. The chain carries TRBV5-1 and TRBJ1-1; 11 nucleotides agree with TRBD1. This CDR3 is 15 amino acids long. Germline assignment: CDR1 SGHRS and CDR2 YFSETQ. V shed 3 bases and J 4 bases; nucleotides not matched to a gene: 5. CDR3 coding DNA: TGCGCCAGCAGCTCATGGGGACAGGGGGGCACTGAAGCTTTCTTT. It encodes CASSSWGQGGTEAFF.

The chain has TRBV20-1 and TRBJ2-5, with D maybe TRBD2 (5 bases). The CDR3 totals 15 residues. Germline V lookup: CDR1 DFQATT, CDR2 SNEGSKA (reference sequence). Trimming shortened V by 3 bases and J by 2 bases, and 16 bases separated the two germline ends. In DNA form, the CDR3 reads TGCAGTGCTAGTAGCGAAGGCCGGATTCAAGAGACCCAGTACTTC. Translated, it gives CSASSEGRIQETQYF.

The V and J genes are TRBV7-8 and TRBJ1-6, with 7 bases matching TRBD1. CDR1 is SGHVS and CDR2 is FQNEAQ in the germline V gene. V was pared by 5 bases and J by 9 bases, with 7 bases of the junction left unmatched. The CDR3 has 14 residues. CDR3 sequence: CASSGGTVLSPLHF. The CDR3 DNA is TGTGCCAGCAGCGGTGGGACAGTGCTTTCACCCCTCCACTTT.

The chain carries TRBV10-3 and TRBJ2-1, with TRBD1 matching over 8 bases. Per germline, CDR1 ENHRY and CDR2 SYGVKD. V shed 6 bases, J shed 4 bases, and the junction held 8 bases outside the gene matches. CDR3 size: 15 residues. CDR3 sequence: CAISQRTGRYNEQFF. CDR3 coding DNA: TGTGCCATCAGCCAAAGGACAGGGAGGTACAATGAGCAGTTCTTC.

V gene TRBV30 combines with J gene TRBJ1-1; TRBD1 might be the D (5 bases). The CDR3 is 14 amino acids. The V gene's germline CDR1 is GTSNPN and CDR2 SVGIG (reference sequence). V dropped 0 bases and J dropped 8 bases, with 16 bases sitting between them. The CDR3 loop is CAWSVGQGSSEAFF. CDR3 DNA sequence: TGTGCCTGGAGTGTCGGCCAGGGCTCCTCCGAAGCTTTCTTT.

The gene calls are TRBV7-9 and TRBJ2-4, with TRBD1 matching 7 bases. V was clipped by 5 bases and J by 0 bases; unmatched bases: 16. This CDR3 spans 19 amino acids. The germline gives CDR1 SEHNR, CDR2 FQNEAQ (reference sequence). The CDR3 reads CASSQRFGTASLAKNIQYF. Here the CDR3 DNA reads TGTGCCAGCAGCCAGCGGTTCGGGACAGCTAGTCTAGCCAAAAACATTCAGTACTTC.

CDR3 protein: CASSEGTTPEAFF. The CDR3 DNA is TGTGCCAGCAGTGAGGGGACAACACCTGAAGCTTTCTTT. This chain joins TRBV2 and TRBJ1-1, with D perhaps matching TRBD1 (6 bases). The germline V gene has CDR1 SNHLY and CDR2 FYNNEI. V lost 3 bases to trimming and J lost 6 bases, with 11 bases between them. This CDR3 comprises 13 residues.